This T cell receptor (beta chain) was identified during a study of a mutant IDH1 vaccine in newly diagnosed glioma. Study at large: Treated patients showed a male proportion of about 60%, a female proportion of approximately 38%, and a mean age of about 41 years.

CDR3 length: 17 amino acids. V was cut by 3 bases and J by 0 bases, with 17 bases left in between. Germline loops: CDR1 MDHEN, CDR2 SYDVKM. Sequencing was performed with immunoSEQ multiplex PCR; in TCRdb, only in-frame clones are kept and a portion is missing. The table lists around 57,000 clones, roughly 90% of them singletons. Time point: week 11, during vaccination. Doses comprised 300 ug of mutant IDH1 20-mer peptide each, plus topical imiquimod. In every donor, the tumor was a new WHO grade 3 or 4 IDH1-mutant, ATRX-lost astrocytoma. About this clone: What it binds is unknown.

Sample: PBMCs, taken from a glioma patient whose treatment included an IDH1 peptide vaccine. The sequence derives from a man aged 35 to 55 with glioma. This chain uses TRBV28 with TRBJ2-5; no clear D. This CDR3 is CASSFFGYRMYQETQYF. DNA for the CDR3: TGTGCCAGCAGTTTCTTCGGATATCGGATGTACCAAGAGACCCAGTACTTC.